The sequence of this T cell receptor beta chain was determined in a study of molecular identifiers for immune sequencing clone quantification. Study observations and caveats: Naive cells had under 1% of molecules in clones above 20 RNA copies, effectors over 99%. Jurkat TCR RNA from one cell was spiked into approximately 1 million naive cells, and it was reportedly detectable there.

TCRdb re-called the PCR reads with MiXCR, one entry per CDR3 protein. The sample yields about 640,000 distinct CDR3 sequences, about 20% seen once. There are many counts of this clonotype. Antigen specificity is unknown. With 4 bases clipped from V and 3 bases from J, the junction kept 10 bases outside the gene matches. CDR1 and CDR2 (germline): SGDLS, YYNGEE. This CDR3 is built from 16 residues. As CD8+CD4-CCR7+CD45RA+ cells, naive CD8 T cells were sorted. The sample was naive CD8+ T cells from blood, with Jurkat cell RNA spiked in. As for subset: FACS-sorted CD8+CD4-CCR7+CD45RA+ naive T cells. The genes are TRBV9 and TRBJ2-3, with 8 bases aligning to TRBD1. This sequence originates from a human donor in good health. Some libraries in this study had Jurkat cell RNA spiked in. CDR3 amino acids: CASSYRRTGPTDTQYF. The CDR3 nucleotides are TGTGCCAGCAGCTATCGGAGGACAGGGCCGACAGATACGCAGTATTTT.